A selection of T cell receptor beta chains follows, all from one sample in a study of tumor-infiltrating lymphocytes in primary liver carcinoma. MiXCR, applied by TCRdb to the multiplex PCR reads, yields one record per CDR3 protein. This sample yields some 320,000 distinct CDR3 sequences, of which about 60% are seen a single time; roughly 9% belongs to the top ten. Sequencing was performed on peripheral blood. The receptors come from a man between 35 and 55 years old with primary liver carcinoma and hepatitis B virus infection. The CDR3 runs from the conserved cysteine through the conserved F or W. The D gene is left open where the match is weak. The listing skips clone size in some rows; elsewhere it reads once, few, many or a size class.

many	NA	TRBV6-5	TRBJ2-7	TGTGCCAGCAGTCCAGGAGGGATCCCCTACGAGCAGTACTTC	CASSPGGIPYEQYF
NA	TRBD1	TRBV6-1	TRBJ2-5	TGTGCCAGTACCCGAGACAGGGGGGCGGAGACCCAGTACTTC	CASTRDRGAETQYF
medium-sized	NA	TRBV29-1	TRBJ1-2	TGCAGCGTTGGGGCACCAACAGGAACTCAAGTGGCTAACTATGGCTACACCTTC	CSVGAPTGTQVANYGYTF
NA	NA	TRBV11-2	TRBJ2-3	TGTGCCAGCAGCTTATCGACGGGAGTCCGCTCAGATACACAGTATTTT	CASSLSTGVRSDTQYF
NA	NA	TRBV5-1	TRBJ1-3	TGCGACAGCAGCTTGGCTAGCTCTGGAAACACCATATATTTT	CDSSLASSGNTIYF
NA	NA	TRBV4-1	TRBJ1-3	TGCGCCAGCAGCCCGTATGTCCGGGCCAGAACCCTCTCTGGAAACACCATATATTTT	CASSPYVRARTLSGNTIYF
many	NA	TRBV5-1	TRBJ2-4	TGCGCCAGCAGCTTAAACGGAGGTTTGGCCGACATTCAGTACTTC	CASSLNGGLADIQYF
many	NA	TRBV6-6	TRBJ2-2	TGTGCCAGCGTCGGCGGAGCGAACACCGGGGAGCTGTTTTTT	CASVGGANTGELFF
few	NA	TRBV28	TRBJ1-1	TGTGCCAGCAGTTCCCAGGGAAGTAAAGCTTTCTTT	CASSSQGSKAFF
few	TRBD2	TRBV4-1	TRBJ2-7	TGCGCCAGCAGCCCGGTAGCGGGGGGCGGGGTGGACGAGCAGTACTTC	CASSPVAGGGVDEQYF
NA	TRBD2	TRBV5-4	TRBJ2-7	TGTGCCAGCAGCGGGGGGGTAGCGGGGACCTACGAGCAGTACTTC	CASSGGVAGTYEQYF
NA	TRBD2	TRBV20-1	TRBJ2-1	TGCAGTGCCGTCCCCGGGACTAGCGGGAGCTGGAGGCAGTTCTTC	CSAVPGTSGSWRQFF
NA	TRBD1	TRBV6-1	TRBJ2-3	TGTGCCAACAGTGGATGGGGGACAGGGGCAGATACGCAGTATTTT	CANSGWGTGADTQYF
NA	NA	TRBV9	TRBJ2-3	TGTGCCAGCAGCCCACGGACTCAGTCAGATACGCAGTATTTT	CASSPRTQSDTQYF
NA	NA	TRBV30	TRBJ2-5	TGTGCCTGGAGTGATGGGCCATCGACCCCTGTCCAAGAGACCCAGTACTTC	CAWSDGPSTPVQETQYF
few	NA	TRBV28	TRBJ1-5	TGTGCCAGCAGTTACGCATGGGAGCCCCAGCATTTT	CASSYAWEPQHF
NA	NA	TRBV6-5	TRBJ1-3	TGCGTCAGCAGTTACTCGAGAGGCTCTGGAAACACCATATATTTT	CVSSYSRGSGNTIYF
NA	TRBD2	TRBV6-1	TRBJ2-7	TGTGCCAGCGGTGTGGCCCGGGGGGTTAGCGAGCAGTACTTC	CASGVARGVSEQYF
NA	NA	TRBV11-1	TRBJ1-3	TGTGTCAACAGCACCAGTCCCGACGGTAACACCATATATTTT	CVNSTSPDGNTIYF
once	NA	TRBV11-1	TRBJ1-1	TGTGCTAACAGCTCGAGCAGCGGTGAAGCTTTCTTT	CANSSSSGEAFF
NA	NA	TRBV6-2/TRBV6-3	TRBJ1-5	TGTGCCAGCAGTTCCCACCCTGGCAGTAGCAATCAGCCCCAGCATTTT	CASSSHPGSSNQPQHF
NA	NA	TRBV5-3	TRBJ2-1	TGTGCCAGAAGCTTGGGAACCTTACAGGACGGTCGCCGTATGAGCTCCTACTATGAGCAGTTCTTC	CARSLGTLQDGRRMSSYYEQFF
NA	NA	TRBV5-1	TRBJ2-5	TGCGCCAGCAGCTTGGGGGCTAGCGCCCCGTACTTC	CASSLGASAPYF
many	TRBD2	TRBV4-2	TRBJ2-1	TGTGCCAGCAGCCCTAGCGGGAGTCAGTACAATGAGCAGTTCTTC	CASSPSGSQYNEQFF
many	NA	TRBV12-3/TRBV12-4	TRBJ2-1	TGTGCCAGCAGTTTAAGCCCCCAAGCTGGTGAGCAGTTCTTC	CASSLSPQAGEQFF
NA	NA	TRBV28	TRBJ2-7	TGTGCCAGCAGCGGGATAAGGGATAGCTCCTACGAGCAGTACTTC	CASSGIRDSSYEQYF
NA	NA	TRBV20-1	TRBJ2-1	TGCAATGCTACCTCCGGACTGGGCTCCTACAATGAGCAGTTCTTC	CNATSGLGSYNEQFF
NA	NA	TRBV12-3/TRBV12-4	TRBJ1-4	TGTGCCAGCAGTTTAAGTGGGGTTGGTGAGAAACTGCTTTTT	CASSLSGVGEKLLF
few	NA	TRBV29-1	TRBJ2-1	TGCAGCGTTGGGACTGGCGAGATTTACAATGAGCAGTTCTTC	CSVGTGEIYNEQFF
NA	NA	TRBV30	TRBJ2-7	TGTGCCTGGAGTGTGGGGCGGGGACCCTACGAGCAGTACTTC	CAWSVGRGPYEQYF
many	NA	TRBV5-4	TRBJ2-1	TGTGCCAGCAGCCCCTCCCCGGGTGAGCAGTTCTTC	CASSPSPGEQFF
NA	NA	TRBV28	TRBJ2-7	TGTGCCATTGCCTCCGGGGGCAGCTCCTACGAGCAGTACTTC	CAIASGGSSYEQYF
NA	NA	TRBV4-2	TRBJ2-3	TGTGCCAGTATCCAAGAAGGCTTTACAGATACGCAGTATTTT	CASIQEGFTDTQYF
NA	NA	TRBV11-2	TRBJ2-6	TGTGCCAGCAGCTTGACGAGAGGGGGAACTGGAGCCAACGTCCTGACTTTC	CASSLTRGGTGANVLTF
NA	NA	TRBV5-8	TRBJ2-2	TGTGCCAGCAGCTCGGGACCTTACGCCGGGGAGCTGTTTTTT	CASSSGPYAGELFF
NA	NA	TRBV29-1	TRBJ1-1	TGCAGCGTTGCCGGACTCCTGACAACTGAAGTTTTCTTT	CSVAGLLTTEVFF
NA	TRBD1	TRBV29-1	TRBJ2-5	TGCAGCATCGAAGCGGACAGGGGGCGAGCAGAGAGCCAGTACTTC	CSIEADRGRAESQYF
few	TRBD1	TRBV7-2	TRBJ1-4	TGTGCCAGCAGCCGGGACAGCTTGAATGAAAAACTGTTTTTT	CASSRDSLNEKLFF